The sample holds one count of the clone carrying this T cell receptor (beta chain). Assay used: immunoSEQ multiplex PCR; TCRdb lists only in-frame clones, some missing. The sample contains around 320,000 clones, approximately 90% of which appear only once. The sample is drawn from a study of blood T cell repertoires in COVID-19. The specimen was PBMCs or T cells enriched from blood (not recorded which). The clonotype originates from a woman aged 30 to 39 who had been exposed to COVID-19.

Here the CDR3 DNA reads TGTGCCTTTGAAGGGGGAGAAAAACTGTTTTTT. Translation gives CAFEGGEKLFF. This chain connects TRBV30 to TRBJ1-4; D possibly corresponds to TRBD1 (6 bases). The CDR3 totals 11 residues. Germline loops: CDR1 GTSNPN, CDR2 SVGIG (reference sequence). V lost 7 bases and J lost 8, with 11 bases in between.